These 12 T cell receptor beta chains originate from one sample sequenced in a study of blood T cell repertoires in COVID-19. TCRdb's copy holds only in-frame clones and misses some; the assay was immunoSEQ multiplex PCR. The table records roughly 300,000 clones, 85% to 90% of them present only once. Sequenced sample: PBMCs or T cells enriched from blood (not recorded which). Receptor source: a man between 25 and 39 years old who had recovered from COVID-19.

The chain employs TRBV6-5 and TRBJ2-2; 9 nucleotides align to TRBD1. V dropped 6 bases and J dropped 6; count of bases not matched to a gene: 5. CDR3 length equals 14 residues. Per the germline V gene, CDR1 is MNHEY and CDR2 is SVGAGI. The CDR3 region is CASRWTGVPGELFF. The CDR3 coding sequence is TGTGCCAGCAGGTGGACAGGGGTCCCCGGGGAGCTGTTTTTT.

Concerning this clone itself: One junction end disagrees with the germline gene, perhaps due to a read error. The chain employs TRBV7-7 and TRBJ2-1; 12 bases fit TRBD2. Germline CDR1 reads SSHAT; CDR2 reads FNYEAQ (reference sequence). The CDR3 length is 14 residues. As DNA, the CDR3 is TGTGCTAGCAGCCTAGCGGGGGGGCAGGGTGAGCAGTTCTTC. This encodes CASSLAGGQGEQFF.

The chain links TRBV3-1 (or the pseudogene TRBV3-2) to TRBJ2-7, with a possible D match to TRBD2 (5 bases). The V gene's germline CDR1 is LGHDT and CDR2 YNNKEL (reference sequence). The germline V and J ends were trimmed by 3 bases and 4 bases, with 13 bases remaining between them. The CDR3 runs to 14 residues. CDR3 in amino acids: CASSQRRTGYEQYF. The CDR3 DNA reads as TGTGCCAGCAGCCAGAGGAGGACGGGATACGAGCAGTACTTC.

The rearrangement uses TRBV18 and TRBJ2-5; no clear D gene. The CDR3 loop spans 14 amino acids. V was trimmed by 3 bases and J by 2 bases, leaving 10 bases between them. Germline CDR1 reads KGHSH; CDR2 reads LQKENI. CDR3 in DNA: TGTGCCAGCTCACCCGTGAACCTACAAGAGACCCAGTACTTC. Amino acids: CASSPVNLQETQYF.

V gene TRBV6-1 combines with J gene TRBJ2-1, with 12 bases that match TRBD2. The CDR3 extends over 18 amino acids. CDR1 is MNHNS and CDR2 is SASEGT in the germline V gene. The junction had 4 bases not matched to a gene; V was cut back by 0 bases and J by 1 base. The CDR3 reads CASSEAGTSGRSYNEQFF. CDR3 DNA sequence: TGTGCCAGCAGTGAAGCGGGTACTAGCGGGAGGTCCTACAATGAGCAGTTCTTC.

The CDR3: CASSEGFASYNSPLHF. The CDR3, as DNA: TGTGCCAGCAGTGAGGGCTTCGCCTCCTATAATTCACCCCTCCACTTT. The rearrangement uses TRBV6-1 and TRBJ1-6; D remains unclear. CDR1 is MNHNS and CDR2 is SASEGT in the germline V gene. CDR3 length equals 16 residues. V was clipped by 3 bases and J by 0 bases, with 9 bases between them.

In DNA form, the CDR3 reads TGTGCCAGCAGCCGGGGACAGGGGAAAGAGAATGAGCAGTTCTTC. Its protein product is CASSRGQGKENEQFF. V is TRBV5-6 and J is TRBJ2-1; 10 bases are a match to TRBD1. The CDR3 is 15 amino acids. V gave up 4 bases and J gave up 7 bases; unmatched junction bases: 8. CDR1 and CDR2 (germline): SGHDT, YYEEEE. The variable domain in full, with the rest retrieved from reference TRBV5-6 and TRBJ2-1, is DAGVTQSPTHLIKTRGQQVTLRCSPKSGHDTVSWYQQALGQGPQFIFQYYEEEERQRGNFPDRFSGHQFPNYSSELNVNALLLGDSALYLCASSRGQGKENEQFFGPGTRLTVL.

This clone appeared a few times. The gene calls are TRBV6-6 and TRBJ1-2; D possibly corresponds to TRBD1 (6 bases). With 5 bases removed from V and 1 base from J, the gap between germline ends came to 17 bases. The CDR3 sequence is 16 residues long. Germline lookup yields CDR1 MNHNY and CDR2 SVGAGI (reference sequence). As DNA, the CDR3 is TGTGCCAGCAGTCGAGGGGGGACCTCCTTTAACTATGGCTACACCTTC. Its translation: CASSRGGTSFNYGYTF.

The chain joins TRBV30 to TRBJ2-1; the match to TRBD2 covers 16 bases. Germline V gene data show CDR1 as GTSNPN and CDR2 as SVGIG (reference sequence). Unmatched junction bases numbered 13, after V lost 0 bases and J lost 5 bases. CDR3 length: 20 amino acids. The CDR3 nucleotides are TGTGCCTGGAGTGTACGTGCGGGACTAGCGGGAGGGACGGGAAACAATGAGCAGTTCTTC. It codes for CAWSVRAGLAGGTGNNEQFF.

The V gene is TRBV24-1, the J gene TRBJ2-1; the D gene is possibly TRBD1 (6 bases). V was shortened by 5 bases and J by 11 bases, with 15 bases between the two germline ends. CDR1 and CDR2 (germline): KGHDR, SFDVKD. This CDR3 has 13 amino acids. The CDR3 spells CATSGGWQGKQFF. The CDR3 nucleotides read TGTGCCACCAGTGGAGGTTGGCAGGGGAAGCAGTTCTTC.

CDR3 amino acids: CASSLGQGTNEQYF. Here the CDR3 DNA reads TGTGCCAGCAGCCTTGGACAGGGTACTAACGAGCAGTACTTC. The chain has TRBV5-5 and TRBJ2-7; 8 nucleotides agree with TRBD1. The germline CDR1 and CDR2 sequences are SGHKS and YYEKEE (reference sequence). The V gene end was trimmed by 4 bases and the J gene end by 5 bases; junction bases not matched to a gene: 8. This CDR3 is 14 amino acids long.

This clone came up once. V and J are TRBV7-6 and TRBJ2-6; D perhaps matches TRBD1 (6 bases). CDR1 is SGHVS and CDR2 is FNYEAQ in the germline V gene. The ends were cut back, 5 bases at V and 1 base at J, with 21 bases in the middle. CDR3 length: 19 amino acids. The CDR3 loop reads CASSRRLGLGGSGANVLTF. CDR3 bases: TGTGCCAGCAGCCGACGCCTCGGTTTAGGGGGTTCTGGGGCCAACGTCCTGACTTTC.